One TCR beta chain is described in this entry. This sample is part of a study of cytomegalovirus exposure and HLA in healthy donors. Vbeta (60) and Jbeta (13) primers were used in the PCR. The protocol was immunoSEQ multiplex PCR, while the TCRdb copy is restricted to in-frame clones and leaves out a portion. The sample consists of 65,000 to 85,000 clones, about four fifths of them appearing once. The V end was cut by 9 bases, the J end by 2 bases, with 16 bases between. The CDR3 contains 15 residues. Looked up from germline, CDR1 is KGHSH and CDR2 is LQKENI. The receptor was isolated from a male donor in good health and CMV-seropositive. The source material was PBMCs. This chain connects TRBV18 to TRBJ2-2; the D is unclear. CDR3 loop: CASPPVAVNTGELFF. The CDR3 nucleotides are TGTGCCAGTCCTCCCGTGGCGGTCAACACCGGGGAGCTGTTTTTT.